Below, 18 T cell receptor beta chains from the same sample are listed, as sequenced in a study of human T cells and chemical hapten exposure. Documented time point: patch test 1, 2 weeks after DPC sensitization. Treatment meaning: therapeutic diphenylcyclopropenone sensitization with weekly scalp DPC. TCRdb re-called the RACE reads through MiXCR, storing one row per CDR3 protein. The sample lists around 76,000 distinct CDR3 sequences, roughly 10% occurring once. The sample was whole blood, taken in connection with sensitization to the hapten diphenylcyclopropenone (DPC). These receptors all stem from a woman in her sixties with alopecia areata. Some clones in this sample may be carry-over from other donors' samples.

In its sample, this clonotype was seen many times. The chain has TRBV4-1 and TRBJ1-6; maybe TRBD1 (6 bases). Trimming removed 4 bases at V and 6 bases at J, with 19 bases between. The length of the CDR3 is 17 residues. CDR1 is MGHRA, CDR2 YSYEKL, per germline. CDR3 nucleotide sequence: TGCGCCAGCAGCCTCCAACAGGGACCCAAGAGTAATTCACCCCTCCACTTT. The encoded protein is CASSLQQGPKSNSPLHF.

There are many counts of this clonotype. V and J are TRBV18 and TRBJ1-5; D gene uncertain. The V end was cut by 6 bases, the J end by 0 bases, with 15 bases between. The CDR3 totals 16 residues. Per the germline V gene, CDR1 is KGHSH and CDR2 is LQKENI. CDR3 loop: CASSSGVSHSNQPQHF. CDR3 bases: TGTGCCAGCTCGAGTGGAGTCTCACATAGCAATCAGCCCCAGCATTTT.

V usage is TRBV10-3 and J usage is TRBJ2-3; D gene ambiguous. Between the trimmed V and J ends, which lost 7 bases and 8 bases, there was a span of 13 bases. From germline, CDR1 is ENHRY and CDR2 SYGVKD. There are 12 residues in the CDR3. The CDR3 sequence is CAITRRAGTQYF. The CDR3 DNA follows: TGTGCCATCACTCGGCGCGCCGGTACGCAGTATTTT.

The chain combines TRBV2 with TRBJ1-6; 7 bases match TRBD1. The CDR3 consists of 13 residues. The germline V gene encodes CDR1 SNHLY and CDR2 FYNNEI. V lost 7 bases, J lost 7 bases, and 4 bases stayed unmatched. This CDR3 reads CASTGTENSPLHF. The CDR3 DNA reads TGTGCCAGCACCGGGACAGAAAATTCACCCCTCCACTTT.

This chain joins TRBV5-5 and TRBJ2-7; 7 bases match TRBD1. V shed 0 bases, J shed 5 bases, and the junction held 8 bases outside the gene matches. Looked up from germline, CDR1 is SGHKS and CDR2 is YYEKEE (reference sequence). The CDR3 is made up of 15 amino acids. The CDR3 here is CASSLEATGYNEQYF. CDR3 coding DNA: TGTGCCAGCAGCTTGGAGGCGACAGGGTACAACGAGCAGTACTTC.

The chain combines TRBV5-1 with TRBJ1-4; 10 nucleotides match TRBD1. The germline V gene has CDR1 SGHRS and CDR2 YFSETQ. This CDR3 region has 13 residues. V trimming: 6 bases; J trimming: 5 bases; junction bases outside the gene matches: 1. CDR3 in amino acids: CASTGQGNEKLFF. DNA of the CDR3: TGCGCCAGCACGGGACAGGGGAATGAAAAACTGTTTTTT.

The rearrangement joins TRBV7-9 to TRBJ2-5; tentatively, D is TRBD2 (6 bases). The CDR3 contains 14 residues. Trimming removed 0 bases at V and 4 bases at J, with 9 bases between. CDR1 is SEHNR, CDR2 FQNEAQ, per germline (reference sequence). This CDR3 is CASSLASRGETQYF. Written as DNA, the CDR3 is TGTGCCAGCAGCTTAGCGTCGCGGGGAGAGACCCAGTACTTC.

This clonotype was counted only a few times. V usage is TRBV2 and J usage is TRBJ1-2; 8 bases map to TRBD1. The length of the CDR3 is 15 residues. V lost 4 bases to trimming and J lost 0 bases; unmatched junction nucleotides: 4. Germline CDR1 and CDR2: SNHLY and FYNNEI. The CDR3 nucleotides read TGTGCCAGCAGTGTGACAGGGGCCACTAACTATGGCTACACCTTC. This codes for CASSVTGATNYGYTF.

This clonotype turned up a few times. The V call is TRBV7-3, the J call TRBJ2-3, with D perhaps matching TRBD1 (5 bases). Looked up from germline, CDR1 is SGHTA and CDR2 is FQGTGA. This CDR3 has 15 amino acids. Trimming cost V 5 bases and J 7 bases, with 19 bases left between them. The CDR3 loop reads CASSPGHLQGYTQYF. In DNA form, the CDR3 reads TGTGCCAGCAGCCCCGGACATCTCCAAGGATATACGCAGTATTTT. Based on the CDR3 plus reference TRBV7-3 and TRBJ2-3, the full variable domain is GAGVSQTPSNKVTEKGKYVELRCDPISGHTALYWYRQSLGQGPEFLIYFQGTGAADDSGLPNDRFFAVRPEGSVSTLKIQRTERGDSAVYLCASSPGHLQGYTQYFGPGTRLTVL.

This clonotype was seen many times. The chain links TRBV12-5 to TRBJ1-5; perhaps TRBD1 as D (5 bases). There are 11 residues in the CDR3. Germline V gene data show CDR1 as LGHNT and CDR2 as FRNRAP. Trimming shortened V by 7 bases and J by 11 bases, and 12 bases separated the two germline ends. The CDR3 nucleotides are TGTGCTAGTGAGCGGGGCGGGGCCCAGCATTTT. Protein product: CASERGGAQHF.

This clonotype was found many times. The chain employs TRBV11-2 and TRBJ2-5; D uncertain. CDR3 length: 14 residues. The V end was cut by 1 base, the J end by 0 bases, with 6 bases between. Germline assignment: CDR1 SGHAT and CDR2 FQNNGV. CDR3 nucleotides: TGTGCCAGCAGCTTAGGTCTCAACCAAGAGACCCAGTACTTC. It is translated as CASSLGLNQETQYF.

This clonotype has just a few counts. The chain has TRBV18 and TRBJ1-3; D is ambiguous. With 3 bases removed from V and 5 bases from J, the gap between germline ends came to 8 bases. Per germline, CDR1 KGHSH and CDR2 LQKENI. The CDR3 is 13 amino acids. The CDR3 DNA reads TGTGCCAGCTCACCGTTTGATCGAAACACCATATATTTT. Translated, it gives CASSPFDRNTIYF.

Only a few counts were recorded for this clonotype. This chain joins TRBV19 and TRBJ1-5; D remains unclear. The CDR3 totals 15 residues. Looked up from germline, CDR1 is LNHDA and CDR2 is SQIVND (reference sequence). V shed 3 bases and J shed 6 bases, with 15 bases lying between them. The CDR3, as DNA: TGTGCCAGTAGTATCGGTCGACAACTTGTTCAGCCCCAGCATTTT. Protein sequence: CASSIGRQLVQPQHF.

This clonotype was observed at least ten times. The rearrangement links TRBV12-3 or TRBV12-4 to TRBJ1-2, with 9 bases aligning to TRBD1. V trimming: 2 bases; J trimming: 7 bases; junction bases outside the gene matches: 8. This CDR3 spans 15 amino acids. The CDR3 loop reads CASSLFPGTGSGYTF. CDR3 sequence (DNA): TGTGCCAGCAGTTTATTTCCCGGGACAGGGAGTGGCTACACCTTC.

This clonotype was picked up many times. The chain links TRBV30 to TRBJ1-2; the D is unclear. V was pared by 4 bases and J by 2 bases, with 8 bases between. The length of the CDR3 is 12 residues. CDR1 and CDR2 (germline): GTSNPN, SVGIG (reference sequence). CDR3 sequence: CAWTGSNYGYTF. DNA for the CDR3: TGTGCCTGGACGGGGAGCAACTATGGCTACACCTTC.

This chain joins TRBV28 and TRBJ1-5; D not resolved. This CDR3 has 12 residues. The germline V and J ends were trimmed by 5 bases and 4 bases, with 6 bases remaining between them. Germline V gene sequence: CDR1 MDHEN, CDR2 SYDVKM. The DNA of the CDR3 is TGTGCCAGCAGTACCCCAAATCAGCCCCAGCATTTT. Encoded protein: CASSTPNQPQHF.

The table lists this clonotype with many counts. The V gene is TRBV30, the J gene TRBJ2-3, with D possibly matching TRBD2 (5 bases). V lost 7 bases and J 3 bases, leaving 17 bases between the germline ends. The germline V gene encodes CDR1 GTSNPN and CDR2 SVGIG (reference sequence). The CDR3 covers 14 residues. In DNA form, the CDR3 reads TGTGCCTCCTCCCGAGCGGTAAATACAGATACGCAGTATTTT. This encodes CASSRAVNTDTQYF.

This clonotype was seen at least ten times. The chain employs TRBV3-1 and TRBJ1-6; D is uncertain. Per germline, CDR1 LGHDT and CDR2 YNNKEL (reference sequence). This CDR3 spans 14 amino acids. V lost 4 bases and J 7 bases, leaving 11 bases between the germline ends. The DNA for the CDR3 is TGTGCCAGCAGCCCTAGGACGGTGAATTCACCCCTCCACTTT. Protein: CASSPRTVNSPLHF.